This T cell receptor beta chain was retrieved from a study of identical twins. TCRdb reanalysed the 5' RACE reads using MiXCR and keeps one entry per CDR3 protein. The sample yields approximately 220,000 distinct CDR3 sequences, less than 8% seen once. Trimming shortened V by 1 base and J by 5 bases, and 13 bases separated the two germline ends. Germline lookup yields CDR1 SGHRS and CDR2 YFSETQ. CDR3 size: 16 residues. This clonotype was picked up a small number of times. The sample was also reused in another study, on yellow fever vaccine responses in identical twins.

The chain is built from TRBV5-1 and TRBJ1-6, with D perhaps matching TRBD1 (6 bases). The sequenced sample was memory (CD45RO+) T cells sorted from blood. The sequence was obtained from a woman aged 18-29 years in good health. CDR3: CASSLRGRGDNSPLHF. The CDR3 DNA sequence: TGCGCCAGCAGCTTGCGGGGAAGGGGGGATAATTCACCCCTCCACTTT. The whole variable domain, remainder taken from reference TRBV5-1 and TRBJ1-6, is KAGVTQTPRYLIKTRGQQVTLSCSPISGHRSVSWYQQTPGQGLQFLFEYFSETQRNKGNFPGRFSGRQFSNSRSEMNVSTLELGDSALYLCASSLRGRGDNSPLHFGNGTRLTVT.